The T cell receptor (beta chain) under discussion was sequenced for a study of blood T cell repertoires in COVID-19. As for the study in general: Material from acute and convalescent COVID-19 was sourced from the United States, Italy and Spain.

The germline gives CDR1 MNHEY, CDR2 SMNVEV (reference sequence). The V gene end was trimmed by 5 bases and the J gene end by 1 base; junction bases not matched to a gene: 6. The CDR3 totals 15 residues. Authors' methods: Nucleated cell number was recorded as an estimate derived from reference gene primer amplification. Here immunoSEQ multiplex PCR was the method, and the copy in TCRdb shows in-frame clones only, minus some. V and J calls and clone size are given by that table; D and trimming were obtained from the DNA. The profile covers about 350,000 clones, with more than 75% appearing a single time and roughly 1% taken by the ten largest. Adults between roughly 18 and 100 years of age took part from 20 to 25 US areas. Two negative PCRs, clearance, or symptom resolution were required of recovered Cohort 3 donors.

What was sequenced was PBMCs or T cells enriched from blood (not recorded which). This TCR was sampled from a woman in her thirties who had recovered from COVID-19. The V and J genes are TRBV27 and TRBJ2-5; 8 nucleotides agree with TRBD2. In DNA form, the CDR3 reads TGTGCCAGCAGTAAGAGCGGGGGCACCCAAGAGACCCAGTACTTC. The encoded protein is CASSKSGGTQETQYF.